This T cell receptor beta chain is drawn from a study of T cell clonotyping in hematopoietic cell transplantation. Study-wide results and limits: No sorting was done, leaving CD4 and CD8 contributions mixed. At the given depth, recipient repertoires were over 97% de novo clonotypes. Recipient TCR diversity dropped after transplant; expanded clonotypes rose from day 30 to 180.

Regarding this clone: Antigen unknown.

Assay used: immunoSEQ multiplex PCR; TCRdb lists only in-frame clones, some missing. Among some 5,800 clones listed, about nine tenths were seen once. In germline, CDR1 is LNHDA, CDR2 SQIVND (reference sequence). Trimming left V 1 base short and J 4 bases short, with 8 bases between. The CDR3 is made up of 14 amino acids. Blood collection times were about day -28 and days 30, 100, 180 posttransplant. V usage is TRBV19 and J usage is TRBJ2-1, with D possibly being TRBD2 (5 bases). This clonotype was sampled from a female patient in her forties or fifties who had an allogeneic stem cell transplant from an unrelated donor, so the T cells may come from the graft donor. Some clones in this sample may be carry-over from other donors' samples. The sample in question was peripheral blood mononuclear cells, obtained 180 days after allogeneic stem cell transplant. The CDR3, as DNA: TGTGCCAGTAGTATAGCCGAGCGGTACAATGAGCAGTTCTTC. Amino acid sequence: CASSIAERYNEQFF.